The 23 T cell receptor beta chains presented below share a single source sample, sequenced in a study of neurological immune-mediated disorders. Time point denoted: longitudinal time-point 1 (baseline). MiXCR, applied by TCRdb to the 5' RACE reads, yields one record per CDR3 protein. The profile shows 55,000 to 80,000 distinct CDR3 sequences, roughly 13% of them singletons. What was sequenced was PBMCs. These receptors came from a female donor with HTLV-1-associated myelopathy (HAM/TSP).

There are many counts of this clonotype. The rearrangement joins TRBV10-3 to TRBJ2-7; D gene uncertain. CDR1 and CDR2 from the germline V gene are ENHRY and SYGVKD. V lost 0 bases to trimming and J lost 7 bases, with 16 bases between them. This CDR3 is built from 15 residues. For the CDR3, the DNA is TGTGCCATCAGTGAGTCCCCCGAACCCACGCGGGAGCAGTACTTC. It translates to CAISESPEPTREQYF.

The sample holds many counts of this clonotype. J is TRBJ2-4 and V is TRBV2; a possible D gene is TRBD1 (7 bases). This CDR3 region has 15 residues. V was pared by 7 bases and J by 3 bases, with 16 bases between. Germline V gene data show CDR1 as SNHLY and CDR2 as FYNNEI. The CDR3: CASMRGDRNKNIQYF. In DNA, the CDR3 is TGTGCCAGCATGAGGGGGGACAGAAACAAAAACATTCAGTACTTC.

This clonotype was picked up many times. The genes are TRBV5-6 and TRBJ2-3; no definite D call. Germline-derived CDR1 and CDR2 are SGHDT and YYEEEE. This CDR3 region has 14 residues. V shed 0 bases and J shed 3 bases, with 8 bases lying between them. The chain's CDR3 is CASSLVHETDTQYF. The DNA for the CDR3 is TGTGCCAGCAGCTTGGTGCACGAAACAGATACGCAGTATTTT.

This clonotype ranks as medium-sized. The chain combines TRBV5-1 with TRBJ2-6; maybe TRBD2 (6 bases). The CDR3 sequence is 18 residues long. The V gene lost 1 base and the J gene lost 0 bases, with 14 bases spanning the gap. The germline V gene encodes CDR1 SGHRS and CDR2 YFSETQ. The CDR3 DNA follows: TGCGCCAGCAGCTTGCGTACGGGGAGGACCTCTGGGGCCAACGTCCTGACTTTC. The encoded protein is CASSLRTGRTSGANVLTF.

The table lists this clonotype with many counts. V and J are TRBV5-1 and TRBJ1-2; unclear D gene. V lost 4 bases and J lost 0, with 28 bases in between. This CDR3 has 20 amino acids. Germline V gene lookup returns CDR1 SGHRS and CDR2 YFSETQ. In DNA form, the CDR3 reads TGCGCCAGCAGCCCAATCCATCGATTCACACCACCTTTAGCTAACTATGGCTACACCTTC. Its translation: CASSPIHRFTPPLANYGYTF.

This clonotype was seen ten or more times. J is TRBJ2-5 and V is TRBV25-1; D is uncertain. The germline V and J ends were trimmed by 2 bases and 1 base, with 5 bases remaining between them. The CDR3 sequence is 13 residues long. CDR1 is MGHDK and CDR2 is SYGVNS in the germline V gene. CDR3 DNA: TGTGCCAGCAGTGAACACACCCAAGAGACCCAGTACTTC. Translating it yields CASSEHTQETQYF.

This clonotype was picked up many times. CDR3 nucleotide sequence: TGCGCCAGCAGTTCGTGGCAGTCGTCCTACGAGCAGTACTTC. Amino acid sequence: CASSSWQSSYEQYF. The rearrangement joins TRBV5-1 to TRBJ2-7; D gene uncertain. Looked up from germline, CDR1 is SGHRS and CDR2 is YFSETQ. V shed 5 bases and J shed 1 base, with 13 bases lying between them. There are 14 residues in the CDR3.

This clonotype was observed many times. CDR3 residues: CASSLVGGAYEQYF. For the CDR3, the DNA is TGCGCCAGCAGCTTGGTGGGGGGCGCCTACGAGCAGTACTTC. The rearrangement joins TRBV5-1 to TRBJ2-7, with D possibly being TRBD1 or TRBD2 (6 bases each). Trimming removed 0 bases at V and 2 bases at J, with 9 bases between. The germline V gene has CDR1 SGHRS and CDR2 YFSETQ. The CDR3 sequence is 14 residues long.

This clonotype appeared many times. The V call is TRBV9, the J call TRBJ2-7, with D possibly being TRBD1 (6 bases). The germline gives CDR1 SGDLS, CDR2 YYNGEE. The CDR3 spans 13 residues. V shed 3 bases and J shed 1 base, with 8 bases lying between them. CDR3 protein: CASSGGQSYEQYF. The CDR3, as DNA: TGTGCCAGCAGCGGGGGGCAGTCCTACGAGCAGTACTTC.

This clonotype was seen repeatedly, ten times or more. This chain uses TRBV7-6 with TRBJ2-1; 11 positions match TRBD2. Losses at the gene ends were 5 bases for V and 7 bases for J; bases not matched to a gene: 7. This CDR3 is built from 15 residues. Germline loops: CDR1 SGHVS, CDR2 FNYEAQ. CDR3 in DNA: TGTGCCAGCAGCATTAGCGGGGGGGCCGTTAATGAGCAGTTCTTC. Encoded protein: CASSISGGAVNEQFF. The variable domain in full, with the rest retrieved from reference TRBV7-6 and TRBJ2-1, is GAGVSQSPRYKVTKRGQDVALRCDPISGHVSLYWYRQALGQGPEFLTYFNYEAQQDKSGLPNDRFSAERPEGSISTLTIQRTEQRDSAMYRCASSISGGAVNEQFFGPGTRLTVL.

This clonotype was found many times. This chain joins TRBV28 and TRBJ2-2, with D unclear. Trimming took 4 bases from V and 5 from J, leaving 5 bases between them. The CDR3 has 12 residues. Germline CDR1 MDHEN, CDR2 SYDVKM. CDR3 in amino acids: CASSSRTGELFF. Written as DNA, the CDR3 is TGTGCCAGCAGTTCTAGGACCGGGGAGCTGTTTTTT.

In this sample, this clonotype turned up many times. The chain recombines TRBV28 with TRBJ2-7; 8 nucleotides agree with TRBD1. V gave up 6 bases and J gave up 5 bases; unmatched junction bases: 3. This CDR3 spans 12 amino acids. Germline lookup yields CDR1 MDHEN and CDR2 SYDVKM. CDR3 residues: CASRTGVDEQYF. The CDR3 DNA reads TGTGCCAGCAGGACAGGGGTCGACGAGCAGTACTTC.

This clonotype was found a few times. The rearrangement uses TRBV30 and TRBJ2-7, with TRBD2 matching over 13 bases. V shed 2 bases, J shed 0 bases, and the junction held 7 bases outside the gene matches. This CDR3 region has 17 residues. In germline, CDR1 is GTSNPN, CDR2 SVGIG (reference sequence). Written as DNA, the CDR3 is TGTGCCTGGAGTTCCGGGACTAGCGGGGTGAGCTCCTACGAGCAGTACTTC. Its protein product is CAWSSGTSGVSSYEQYF.

This clonotype was seen many times. The J gene is TRBJ2-4, the V gene TRBV20-1; no clear D gene. CDR1 and CDR2 from the germline V gene are DFQATT and SNEGSKA (reference sequence). The CDR3 is made up of 15 amino acids. V lost 6 bases, J lost 2 bases, and 17 bases lay in between. The CDR3 DNA is TGCAGTGCCCGACTTAGGGCGAGGTCCAAAAACATTCAGTACTTC. Protein: CSARLRARSKNIQYF.

By frequency in the sample, this clonotype is medium-sized. This rearrangement joins TRBV4-2 to TRBJ2-1, with D uncertain. The CDR3 covers 13 residues. V lost 2 bases to trimming and J lost 10 bases, with 12 bases between them. Per the germline V gene, CDR1 is LGHNA and CDR2 is YNFKEQ. The CDR3 region has the DNA TGTGCCAGCAGCCAACCCCCGGGTCGCGAGCAGTTCTTC. It codes for CASSQPPGREQFF.

This clonotype was found many times. This chain's CDR3 is CASSTGSEDTEAFF. For the CDR3, the DNA is TGTGCCAGCTCCACAGGGTCGGAAGACACTGAAGCTTTCTTT. The V gene is TRBV18, the J gene TRBJ1-1, with D tentatively TRBD1 (6 bases). The germline gives CDR1 KGHSH, CDR2 LQKENI. Trimming took 6 bases from V and 3 from J, leaving 14 bases between them. The CDR3 runs 14 residues. Full variable domain (missing parts from reference TRBV18 and TRBJ1-1): NAGVMQNPRHLVRRRGQEARLRCSPMKGHSHVYWYRQLPEEGLKFMVYLQKENIIDESGMPKERFSAEFPKEGPSILRIQQVVRGDSAAYFCASSTGSEDTEAFFGQGTRLTVV.

This clonotype has a count of ten or more. The rearrangement joins TRBV3-1 to TRBJ2-3; tentatively, D is TRBD1 or TRBD2 (5 bases each). Germline CDR1 LGHDT, CDR2 YNNKEL (reference sequence). The CDR3 runs to 18 residues. V lost 0 bases and J 2 bases, leaving 18 bases between the germline ends. The CDR3 region has the DNA TGTGCCAGCAGCCAAGACCTCGAGACAGAGGGGTTCACAGATACGCAGTATTTT. Residues: CASSQDLETEGFTDTQYF.

The rearrangement links TRBV29-1 to TRBJ1-4, with D perhaps TRBD1 (5 bases). Trimming took off 4 bases at V and 7 bases at J, with 7 bases between the two ends. CDR1 is SQVTM, CDR2 ANQGSEA, per germline. The CDR3 is made up of 11 amino acids. As DNA, the CDR3 is TGCAGCGTTGGGAGGGGTGAAAAACTGTTTTTT. The encoded protein is CSVGRGEKLFF.

The chain carries TRBV19 and TRBJ2-2; TRBD1 agrees at 9 bases. The V segment lost 8 bases and the J segment 2 bases; nucleotides outside the gene matches: 3. The CDR3 sequence is 14 residues long. Germline V lookup: CDR1 LNHDA, CDR2 SQIVND (reference sequence). The CDR3 nucleotides read TGTGCCAGTCGGGACAGGGAAAACACCGGGGAGCTGTTTTTT. This encodes CASRDRENTGELFF.

This clonotype was recorded at least ten times. The gene calls are TRBV20-1 and TRBJ2-1; the D is unclear. CDR3 size: 13 residues. Between the trimmed V and J ends, which lost 1 base and 5 bases, there was a span of 9 bases. Germline CDR1 DFQATT, CDR2 SNEGSKA (reference sequence). As DNA, the CDR3 is TGCAGTGCTAGAGCCTGGCAGGACAATGAGCAGTTCTTC. It translates to CSARAWQDNEQFF.

This clonotype has a count of ten or more. The genes are TRBV5-5 and TRBJ2-1; 7 positions match TRBD2. The CDR3 consists of 17 residues. Germline V lookup: CDR1 SGHKS, CDR2 YYEKEE (reference sequence). The junction had 8 bases not matched to a gene; V was cut back by 0 bases and J by 2 bases. Written as DNA, the CDR3 is TGTGCCAGCAGCTTGGCCGTGAGCGGGGCTCCCTACAATGAGCAGTTCTTC. This codes for CASSLAVSGAPYNEQFF.

This CDR3 is CASTMGTGEYF. CDR3 bases: TGTGCCAGCACGATGGGGACAGGAGAGTACTTC. The rearrangement links TRBV6-1 to TRBJ2-7; 8 nucleotides agree with TRBD1. Germline V gene lookup returns CDR1 MNHNS and CDR2 SASEGT. Losses at the gene ends were 7 bases for V and 11 bases for J; bases not matched to a gene: 7. The CDR3 is made up of 11 amino acids.

V and J are TRBV12-3 or TRBV12-4 and TRBJ2-3; D not certain. Trimming took off 2 bases at V and 5 bases at J, with 8 bases between the two ends. The CDR3 consists of 13 residues. The CDR3 spells CASSLLSGDTQYF. Written as DNA, the CDR3 is TGTGCCAGCAGTTTACTCTCTGGAGATACGCAGTATTTT.